A selection of T cell receptor beta chains follows, all from one sample in a study of T cells in Graves' hyperthyroidism and ophthalmopathy. MiXCR, run by TCRdb on the multiplex PCR reads, gives a single entry per CDR3 protein. The repertoire holds roughly 500,000 distinct CDR3 sequences, with 35% to 50% as singletons. Material for sequencing was peripheral blood or thyroid tissue (not recorded which). The receptors were gathered from an adult woman with Graves' disease, either hyperthyroidism or ophthalmopathy (not recorded which). Each CDR3 is given with its conserved first and last residue. The size field is filled for only some rows; it gives once, few, many or a size class.

>TRBJ1-5|TRBV19|many
CASSMPGNPNQPQHF
>TRBJ1-2|TRBV5-1|many
CASSLGTGGANYGYTF
>TRBJ1-1|TRBV29-1|.
CSRSRLAFF
>TRBJ1-4|TRBV2|.
CASSSTGTGEEKLFF
>TRBJ2-5|TRBV6-5|.
CAISEEETQYF
>TRBJ1-2|TRBV7-8|few
CASSLAEGNGYTF
>.|TRBV20-1|.
CSARVPGTGSYEQYF
>TRBJ2-7|TRBV7-2|many
CASSLVGAGGSYEQYF
>TRBJ2-5|TRBV29-1|.
CSVDVREAETQYF
>TRBJ1-5|TRBV20-1|.
CSARGGGKPQHF
>TRBJ2-6|TRBV7-2|.
CASRPPGQENSGANVLTF
>TRBJ1-2|TRBV6-5|few
CASSYSGDREMYGYTF
>TRBJ1-4|TRBV27|.
CASSRAGLNEKLFF
>TRBJ1-1|TRBV20-1|.
CSARAVALNTEAFF
>TRBJ1-6|TRBV12-3/TRBV12-4|many
CASSPGDGHNSPLHF
>TRBJ1-2|TRBV20-1|.
CSARSHRDLDGYTF
>TRBJ2-6|TRBV14|.
CASSPGRNSGANVLTF